The rows below give T cell receptor beta chains drawn from one sample of a study of cytotoxic CD8 clonotypes in ibrutinib-treated CLL. The assay was immunoSEQ multiplex PCR, and TCRdb's table has in-frame clones only and misses some. The sample yields over 70,000 clones, around 79% seen once. The source material was PBMCs, sampled after 12 months of ibrutinib treatment. The source is a human donor with chronic lymphocytic leukemia. The CDR3 runs from the conserved cysteine through the conserved F or W. The D gene is left open where the match is weak. Where a row states a size, it is once, few, many or the class of an expanded clone; other rows omit it.

CDR3: CASGTRDSYGYTF; DNA: TGTGCCAGCGGCACTCGGGACAGCTATGGCTACACCTTC; size: .; D: TRBD1; V: TRBV27; J: TRBJ1-2
CDR3: CASSAGPDTEAFF; DNA: TGTGCCAGCTCAGCCGGGCCGGACACTGAAGCTTTCTTT; size: .; D: .; V: TRBV18; J: TRBJ1-1
CDR3: CTPGQGEEQYF; DNA: TGCACCCCGGGACAGGGCGAGGAGCAGTACTTC; size: .; D: TRBD1; V: TRBV20-1; J: TRBJ2-7
CDR3: CASSLGVGTEAFF; DNA: TGTGCCAGCAGCTTAGGGGTTGGCACTGAAGCTTTCTTT; size: few; D: .; V: TRBV11-2; J: TRBJ1-1
CDR3: CASSLDENYGYTF; DNA: TGTGCCAGCAGCCTCGACGAGAACTATGGCTACACCTTC; size: .; D: .; V: TRBV7-9; J: TRBJ1-2
CDR3: CASSAGGRYSGNTIYF; DNA: TGTGCCAGCAGCGCTGGGGGGCGGTACTCTGGAAACACCATATATTTT; size: once; D: .; V: TRBV13; J: TRBJ1-3
CDR3: CASTAQGDTEQFF; DNA: TGTGCCAGCACCGCCCAGGGGGACACTGAGCAGTTCTTC; size: .; D: TRBD1; V: TRBV7-3; J: TRBJ2-1
CDR3: CASGVAGAPGETQYF; DNA: TGTGCCAGCGGGGTAGCGGGAGCCCCAGGAGAGACCCAGTACTTC; size: .; D: TRBD2; V: TRBV9; J: TRBJ2-5
CDR3: CATPGDHGYTF; DNA: TGTGCCACCCCCGGGGACCATGGCTACACCTTC; size: few; D: .; V: TRBV19; J: TRBJ1-2
CDR3: CASSYSSGEKLFF; DNA: TGTGCCAGCAGTTACTCGAGTGGTGAAAAACTGTTTTTT; size: few; D: .; V: TRBV6-5; J: TRBJ1-4
CDR3: CASSPRTSGSEYEQYF; DNA: TGTGCCAGCAGCCCCAGGACTAGCGGGAGTGAGTACGAGCAGTACTTC; size: .; D: TRBD2; V: TRBV11-2; J: TRBJ2-7
CDR3: CASSLQGGDQPQHF; DNA: TGTGCCAGCAGCCTCCAGGGAGGGGATCAGCCCCAGCATTTT; size: .; D: .; V: TRBV6-1; J: TRBJ1-5
CDR3: CASSQTSGSYNEQFF; DNA: TGTGCCAGCTCACAAACTAGCGGCTCCTACAATGAGCAGTTCTTC; size: .; D: TRBD2; V: TRBV18; J: TRBJ2-1
CDR3: CASRKQGQETQYF; DNA: TGTGCCAGTAGGAAGCAGGGGCAAGAGACCCAGTACTTC; size: .; D: .; V: TRBV19; J: TRBJ2-5
CDR3: CASLWGHPKQNIQYF; DNA: TGTGCCAGTCTTTGGGGACACCCCAAGCAAAACATTCAGTACTTC; size: .; D: .; V: TRBV6-1; J: TRBJ2-4
CDR3: CASSGAGRAGANVLTF; DNA: TGTGCCAGTAGTGGGGCGGGGAGGGCCGGGGCCAACGTCCTGACTTTC; size: once; D: TRBD2; V: TRBV19; J: TRBJ2-6
CDR3: CASSLPAQTSAREQYF; DNA: TGTGCCAGCAGCCTCCCGGCCCAGACTAGCGCTCGCGAGCAGTACTTC; size: .; D: TRBD2; V: TRBV7-2; J: TRBJ2-7
CDR3: CAISEGSAQYF; DNA: TGTGCCATCAGTGAGGGTTCGGCCCAGTACTTC; size: .; D: .; V: TRBV10-3; J: TRBJ2-5
CDR3: CASRSGAANTGELFF; DNA: TGTGCCAGCAGATCTGGGGCTGCGAACACCGGGGAGCTGTTTTTT; size: .; D: .; V: TRBV27; J: TRBJ2-2
CDR3: CASSLGSGANTGELFF; DNA: TGTGCCAGCAGCTTAGGGTCCGGGGCGAACACCGGGGAGCTGTTTTTT; size: .; D: .; V: TRBV7-2; J: TRBJ2-2
CDR3: CASSLSTAVPEAFF; DNA: TGCGCCAGCAGCTTGAGTACCGCCGTACCTGAAGCTTTCTTT; size: .; D: .; V: TRBV5-1; J: TRBJ1-1
CDR3: CASSPRLAREQYF; DNA: TGCGCCAGCAGCCCCAGACTAGCCCGGGAGCAGTACTTC; size: once; D: TRBD2; V: TRBV4-3; J: TRBJ2-7
CDR3: CSAHSPGQGTYEQYF; DNA: TGCAGCGCCCACTCCCCGGGACAGGGTACTTACGAGCAGTACTTC; size: .; D: TRBD1; V: TRBV29-1; J: TRBJ2-7
CDR3: CASSLRGYEQYF; DNA: TGTGCCAGCAGTTTACGGGGGTACGAGCAGTACTTC; size: few; D: .; V: TRBV28; J: TRBJ2-7
CDR3: CASRGLAVGGTDTQYF; DNA: TGTGCCAGCAGAGGACTAGCGGTTGGGGGGACAGATACGCAGTATTTT; size: .; D: TRBD2; V: TRBV6-6; J: TRBJ2-3
CDR3: CAISERGQETQYF; DNA: TGTGCCATCAGTGAGCGGGGGCAAGAGACCCAGTACTTC; size: few; D: .; V: TRBV10-3; J: TRBJ2-5
CDR3: CASSLPTSSEQYF; DNA: TGTGCCAGCAGCCTCCCTACTAGTTCCGAGCAGTACTTC; size: .; D: .; V: TRBV6-6; J: TRBJ2-7
CDR3: CASKLAQFTDTQYF; DNA: TGCGCCAGCAAACTAGCCCAATTCACAGATACGCAGTATTTT; size: .; D: .; V: TRBV5-1; J: TRBJ2-3
CDR3: CASTLAGVGNEQFF; DNA: TGTGCCAGCACCCTAGCGGGAGTGGGCAATGAGCAGTTCTTC; size: .; D: TRBD2; V: TRBV6-6; J: TRBJ2-1
CDR3: CASSPAGTSGGYNEQFF; DNA: TGTGCCAGCAGCCCGGCAGGGACTAGCGGGGGATACAATGAGCAGTTCTTC; size: .; D: TRBD2; V: TRBV7-3; J: TRBJ2-1
CDR3: CATSRDQGQGVEQYF; DNA: TGTGCCACCAGCAGAGATCAGGGACAGGGGGTCGAGCAGTACTTC; size: .; D: TRBD1; V: TRBV15; J: TRBJ2-7
CDR3: CASSLAVGGQGVRNTIYF; DNA: TGCGCCAGCAGCTTGGCCGTAGGCGGACAGGGCGTTAGAAACACCATATATTTT; size: few; D: TRBD1; V: TRBV5-1; J: TRBJ1-3
CDR3: CASSPPAWGPSGNTIYF; DNA: TGTGCCAGCTCACCACCGGCCTGGGGCCCCTCTGGAAACACCATATATTTT; size: once; D: .; V: TRBV18; J: TRBJ1-3
CDR3: CASSPLPTGATGELFF; DNA: TGTGCCAGCAGCCCGCTTCCGACAGGGGCCACCGGGGAGCTGTTTTTT; size: .; D: TRBD1; V: TRBV7-2; J: TRBJ2-2
CDR3: CASSWASGSGTDTQYF; DNA: TGTGCCAGCAGTTGGGCTAGCGGGAGCGGCACAGATACGCAGTATTTT; size: .; D: TRBD2; V: TRBV28; J: TRBJ2-3
CDR3: CASSEANDYEQYF; DNA: TGTGCCAGTAGTGAGGCTAACGACTACGAGCAGTACTTC; size: .; D: .; V: TRBV19; J: TRBJ2-7
CDR3: CASSSNSGPGVDTQYF; DNA: TGTGCCAGCAGCTCCAACTCGGGACCGGGGGTAGATACGCAGTATTTT; size: few; D: .; V: TRBV7-3; J: TRBJ2-3
CDR3: CASSPRGTMQFF; DNA: TGTGCCAGCAGCCCTCGCGGGACAATGCAGTTCTTC; size: .; D: .; V: TRBV27; J: TRBJ2-1
CDR3: CASSAQAGNEQYF; DNA: TGTGCCAGCAGCGCCCAAGCAGGTAACGAGCAGTACTTC; size: .; D: .; V: TRBV11-1; J: TRBJ2-7